This TCR beta chain was recorded in a study of blood T cell repertoires in COVID-19. Study in general: The analysed material was cDNA or gDNA that came from T cells, B-cell-depleted T cells, or PBMCs.

The CDR3 runs to 15 residues. Germline V gene sequence: CDR1 GTSNPN, CDR2 SVGIG (reference sequence). The trim removed 1 base at V and 1 base at J, leaving 3 bases unmatched. Some clones are missing from TCRdb's copy, which holds only in-frame ones; the method was immunoSEQ multiplex PCR. The sample lists approximately 100,000 clones, 85% occurring once. The chain is built from TRBV30 and TRBJ2-3, with 9 bases that match TRBD1. This TCR came from a woman aged 70-85 years with active or convalescent COVID-19. Specimen: peripheral blood. The CDR3 DNA sequence: TGTGCCTGGAGTGGGCGGGACAGGGGCACAGATACGCAGTATTTT. Translating gives CAWSGRDRGTDTQYF.